These T cell receptor beta chains were read from a single sample in a study of monozygotic twins with inflammatory bowel disease. TCRdb reprocessed the 5' RACE reads and keeps a single row for each CDR3 protein, giving no DNA. The table for this sample gives about 160,000 distinct CDR3 sequences. The sequencing sample was made of blood. All receptors come from a human donor with ulcerative colitis or Crohn's disease, or a healthy co-twin of an affected twin (not recorded which). The CDR3 runs from the conserved cysteine through the conserved F or W. The order of the fields is J gene, V gene, CDR3 protein.

j_gene: TRBJ2-1; v_gene: TRBV27; CDR3aa: CASRLAGGYNEQFF
j_gene: TRBJ1-6; v_gene: TRBV6-5; CDR3aa: CASSYSRRDGSPLHF
j_gene: TRBJ1-2; v_gene: TRBV7-9; CDR3aa: CASSQKGDGYTF
j_gene: TRBJ2-7; v_gene: TRBV12-3/TRBV12-4; CDR3aa: CASRTSGRNYEQYF
j_gene: TRBJ2-1; v_gene: TRBV20-1; CDR3aa: CSAERELRSEQFF
j_gene: TRBJ2-7; v_gene: TRBV9; CDR3aa: CASSVDQGTYEQYF
j_gene: TRBJ1-3; v_gene: TRBV7-2; CDR3aa: CASSRSTGVRNTIYF
j_gene: TRBJ2-1; v_gene: TRBV20-1; CDR3aa: CSGGRAGVGTYNEQFF
j_gene: TRBJ1-1; v_gene: TRBV5-1; CDR3aa: CASSLAYSGGASTEAFF
j_gene: TRBJ2-7; v_gene: TRBV6-6; CDR3aa: CASSTGNYEQYF
j_gene: TRBJ1-5; v_gene: TRBV20-1; CDR3aa: CSAAGTPSNQPQHF
j_gene: TRBJ2-5; v_gene: TRBV18; CDR3aa: CASSISGIQETQYF
j_gene: TRBJ2-5; v_gene: TRBV18; CDR3aa: CASSPQVAGAGETQYF
j_gene: TRBJ2-7; v_gene: TRBV28; CDR3aa: CASSSPTGIYEQYF
j_gene: TRBJ2-7; v_gene: TRBV6-2/TRBV6-3; CDR3aa: CASDSRGLAVYEQYF
j_gene: TRBJ2-7; v_gene: TRBV5-1; CDR3aa: CASRASPGTLAYEQYF
j_gene: TRBJ2-7; v_gene: TRBV10-3; CDR3aa: CAISEANLDSVF
j_gene: TRBJ1-4; v_gene: TRBV5-1; CDR3aa: CASSRGPQGEKLFF
j_gene: TRBJ2-3; v_gene: TRBV10-3; CDR3aa: CAISDAGGQSTDTQYF
j_gene: TRBJ2-3; v_gene: TRBV27; CDR3aa: CASSSWASDTQYF
j_gene: TRBJ1-1; v_gene: TRBV6-5; CDR3aa: CASSYGQANTEAFF
j_gene: TRBJ2-7; v_gene: TRBV4-2; CDR3aa: CASSSLAGLAYEQYF
j_gene: TRBJ2-7; v_gene: TRBV5-1; CDR3aa: CASSPPGTSETPRSYEQYF
j_gene: TRBJ1-5; v_gene: TRBV7-9; CDR3aa: CASSFLTDNQPQHF
j_gene: TRBJ2-7; v_gene: TRBV3-1; CDR3aa: CASSQEGVGRSYEQYF
j_gene: TRBJ2-7; v_gene: TRBV4-1; CDR3aa: CASSPGTELYEQYF
j_gene: TRBJ1-1; v_gene: TRBV5-1; CDR3aa: CASNIEGLTEAFF
j_gene: TRBJ2-7; v_gene: TRBV29-1; CDR3aa: CSATRESYEQYF
j_gene: TRBJ1-5; v_gene: TRBV20-1; CDR3aa: CSARDSPTGRRNQPQHF
j_gene: TRBJ2-7; v_gene: TRBV4-3; CDR3aa: CASSQEWASGYEQYF
j_gene: TRBJ2-1; v_gene: TRBV24-1; CDR3aa: CATRPGTGPLEEQFF
j_gene: TRBJ2-3; v_gene: TRBV19; CDR3aa: CASSKSTRLRGTTDTQYF
j_gene: TRBJ2-7; v_gene: TRBV7-9; CDR3aa: CASSRDSTDEQYF
j_gene: TRBJ1-2; v_gene: TRBV11-2; CDR3aa: CASSLVQGGYYGYTF
j_gene: TRBJ1-5; v_gene: TRBV27; CDR3aa: CASSLGWGYSNQPQHF
j_gene: TRBJ2-6; v_gene: TRBV4-1; CDR3aa: CASSQENGGANVLTF
j_gene: TRBJ2-6; v_gene: TRBV3-1; CDR3aa: CASSQGLGANVLTF
j_gene: TRBJ2-7; v_gene: TRBV19; CDR3aa: CASSMASGGDYSYEQYF
j_gene: TRBJ1-1; v_gene: TRBV7-3; CDR3aa: CASSLGGSPGTEAFF
j_gene: TRBJ2-1; v_gene: TRBV20-1; CDR3aa: CSARHREDSYNEQFF
j_gene: TRBJ2-4; v_gene: TRBV12-3/TRBV12-4; CDR3aa: CASSTSGKNIQYF
j_gene: TRBJ2-4; v_gene: TRBV10-3; CDR3aa: CAISGDPLAKNIQYF
j_gene: TRBJ2-1; v_gene: TRBV6-2/TRBV6-3; CDR3aa: CASSYSRLAAYNEQFF
j_gene: TRBJ2-7; v_gene: TRBV3-1; CDR3aa: CASSPSERVGEQYF